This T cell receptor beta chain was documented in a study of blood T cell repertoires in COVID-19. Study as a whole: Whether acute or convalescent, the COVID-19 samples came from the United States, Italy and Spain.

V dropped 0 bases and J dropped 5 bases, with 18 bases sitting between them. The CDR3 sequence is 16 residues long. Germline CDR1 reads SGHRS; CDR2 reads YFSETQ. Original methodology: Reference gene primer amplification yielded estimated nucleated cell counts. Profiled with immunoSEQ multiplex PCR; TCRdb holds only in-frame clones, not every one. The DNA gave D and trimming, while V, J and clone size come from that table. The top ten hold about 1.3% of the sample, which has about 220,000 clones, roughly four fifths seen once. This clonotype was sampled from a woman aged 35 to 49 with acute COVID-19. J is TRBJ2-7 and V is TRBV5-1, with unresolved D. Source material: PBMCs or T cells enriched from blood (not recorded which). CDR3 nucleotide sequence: TGCGCCAGCAGCTTGGACCTCGGCGGTACTCTTGACGAGCAGTACTTC. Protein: CASSLDLGGTLDEQYF.